This T cell receptor (beta chain) was profiled in a study of radiation and T cells in renal cell carcinoma. Germline V lookup: CDR1 SGHNT, CDR2 YENEEA. This CDR3 has 13 residues. With 5 bases removed from V and 13 bases from J, the gap between germline ends came to 18 bases. TCRdb keeps only in-frame clones here, not all; method: immunoSEQ multiplex PCR. The sample holds 150,000 to 200,000 clones, about nine tenths seen once. Described time point: blood 4 weeks post-SBRT, at nephrectomy. Treatment noted: 15 Gy SBRT to primary tumor, nephrectomy 4 weeks later. Nephrectomy followed 15 Gy stereotactic body radiation by 4 weeks. Serial blood draws occurred at baseline and 2 and 4 weeks post-SBRT. Clear cell pathology was present in this patient's renal cell carcinoma.

The sequence derives from a woman aged 50 to 65 with renal cell carcinoma. The specimen was blood, collected from a patient whose treatment included radiotherapy and nephrectomy. This chain joins TRBV11-3 and TRBJ2-1; D remains ambiguous. CDR3 amino acids: CASSIGRTSPQFF. CDR3 DNA sequence: TGTGCCAGCAGCATCGGAAGGACCTCACCTCAGTTCTTC.